This T cell receptor beta chain was found in a study of Tregs in tolerant kidney transplant recipients. Looked up from germline, CDR1 is MGHDK and CDR2 is SYGVNS. V was pared by 4 bases and J by 5 bases, with 5 bases between. This CDR3 is built from 11 residues. Comments on this clone: No antigen is known for it.

Repertoires were generated with immunoSEQ multiplex PCR, while TCRdb's copy carries only in-frame clones and drops some. The table shows about 240,000 clones, with 80% to 85% occurring only once. Study-level results: Few patients were studied, so findings need validation in larger groups. Activated donor B cell expansion appeared to reveal the most relevant donor-specific TCRbeta repertoire. This study did not directly address biological reproducibility.

Material: CD4+ T cells from blood. The clonotype originates from a human donor in good health. The chain links TRBV25-1 to TRBJ1-2, with D unclear. CDR3 residues: CASSAKYGYTF. For the CDR3, the DNA is TGTGCCAGCAGTGCAAAGTATGGCTACACCTTC.